The rows below give T cell receptor beta chains drawn from one sample of a study of technical replicates of blood from a handful of donors. The protocol was immunoSEQ multiplex PCR, while the TCRdb copy is restricted to in-frame clones and leaves out a portion. The sample gives under 95,000 clones, around 94% of which show up once; around 0.25% is in the top ten. Specimen: T cells isolated from PBMCs. Receptors were obtained from a human donor in good health. The CDR3 runs from the conserved cysteine through the conserved F or W. D genes are given only for firm matches. Expanded clones are given a class, and other clones once, few, many or no size at all.

d_call | j_call | clone_size | cdr3_length | v_call | cdr3_nt | cdr3_aa
TRBD2 | TRBJ2-2 | - | 17 | TRBV4-1 | TGCGCCAGCAGCCGCCAAGTATCAGCGGGAGACGGCGGGGAGCTGTTTTTT | CASSRQVSAGDGGELFF
TRBD1 | TRBJ2-7 | - | 14 | TRBV5-1 | TGCGCCAGTTCAACAGGGGGGTCTACCTACGAGCAGTACTTC | CASSTGGSTYEQYF
TRBD2 | TRBJ2-5 | - | 16 | TRBV28 | TGTGCCAGCTCGGGAGTGTGGCGGGAGGAGGGCAAGACCCAGTACTTC | CASSGVWREEGKTQYF
- | TRBJ2-5 | - | 15 | TRBV4-1 | TGCGCCAGCAGCCAAGTGGCGGGAAGACAAGAGACCCAGTACTTC | CASSQVAGRQETQYF
- | TRBJ2-6 | - | 14 | TRBV10-3 | TGTGCCATCCTCGACTCTTCGGGGGCCAACGTCCTGACTTTC | CAILDSSGANVLTF
TRBD2 | TRBJ2-7 | once | 17 | TRBV5-1 | TGCGCCAGCACTAAGTATAGCGGGAGGTCCGGAGGATACGAGCAGTACTTC | CASTKYSGRSGGYEQYF
TRBD1 | TRBJ2-7 | - | 14 | TRBV18 | TGTGCCAGCTCACCCTCGACAGGGTTCCACGAGCAGTACTTC | CASSPSTGFHEQYF
TRBD1 | TRBJ1-1 | few | 16 | TRBV5-4 | TGTGCCAGCAGCTTCAATGCCGGGACAGGGTACACTGAAGCTTTCTTT | CASSFNAGTGYTEAFF
- | TRBJ2-1 | - | 18 | TRBV19 | TGTGCCAGTAGTAGGGGAACACTGACAGGCGGATACTACAATGAGCAGTTCTTC | CASSRGTLTGGYYNEQFF
- | TRBJ1-1 | - | 13 | TRBV27 | TGTGCCAGCAGTTTGTGGCTGAACACTGAAGCTTTCTTT | CASSLWLNTEAFF
TRBD2 | TRBJ2-7 | - | 16 | TRBV28 | TGTGCCAGCAGTTTAGGACTAGCGGGACCATACTACGAGCAGTACTTC | CASSLGLAGPYYEQYF
TRBD2 | TRBJ2-1 | - | 13 | TRBV29-1 | TGCAGCGGCTCGGGGGGGATTCTCAATGAGCAGTTCTTC | CSGSGGILNEQFF
TRBD1 | TRBJ1-1 | - | 17 | TRBV2 | TGTGCCAGTCCGGGACAGGGGCGTTTTCGAGTGAACACTGAAGCTTTCTTT | CASPGQGRFRVNTEAFF
TRBD1 | TRBJ1-2 | - | 13 | TRBV6-5 | TGTGCCAGCATGGGGACAGAGAACTATGGCTACACCTTC | CASMGTENYGYTF
- | TRBJ1-5 | - | 11 | TRBV19 | TGTGCCAGTAGCAACAATCAGCCCCAGCATTTT | CASSNNQPQHF
TRBD1 | TRBJ1-5 | - | 15 | TRBV5-5 | TGTGCCAGCAGCTTGGTGGGACAGGCTGTTCAGCCCCAGCATTTT | CASSLVGQAVQPQHF
- | TRBJ2-2 | - | 15 | TRBV5-1 | TGCGCCAGCAGCTTGACAGGGTTCCGCACCGGGGAGCTGTTTTTT | CASSLTGFRTGELFF
TRBD1 | TRBJ2-7 | - | 15 | TRBV7-9 | TGTGCCAGCAGCCCGGGACAGGGTTTCATCCACGAGCAGTACTTC | CASSPGQGFIHEQYF
TRBD1 | TRBJ1-1 | few | 13 | TRBV12-5 | TGTGCTAGTGGCCCGGGACAGAGGACTGAAGCTTTCTTT | CASGPGQRTEAFF
- | TRBJ1-1 | - | 14 | TRBV10-3 | TGTGCCATCAGAAGCGTTCGGGGGAACACTGAAGCTTTCTTT | CAIRSVRGNTEAFF
- | TRBJ1-5 | - | 13 | TRBV6-1 | TGTGCCGCCGGAGGGGCCAGCAATCAGCCCCAGCATTTT | CAAGGASNQPQHF
- | TRBJ2-4 | - | 15 | TRBV11-2 | TGTGCCAGCAGCTTAGATGACTGGAGGGGAAACATTCAGTACTTC | CASSLDDWRGNIQYF
- | TRBJ2-7 | - | 14 | TRBV4-2 | TGTGCCAGCAGCCAAGATCCGGGGTCCTACGAGCAGTACTTC | CASSQDPGSYEQYF
- | TRBJ2-7 | - | 14 | TRBV11-1 | TGTGCCAGCAGCTTAGGCCGTTTGGGAGTCGAGCAGTACTTC | CASSLGRLGVEQYF
TRBD1 | TRBJ2-7 | - | 15 | TRBV7-7 | TGTGCCAGCAGCGCACGACAGGGTAATTCCTACGAGCAGTACTTC | CASSARQGNSYEQYF
TRBD1 | TRBJ2-6 | - | 18 | TRBV7-8 | TGTGCCAGCAGCCGTCGGGACAGGGTTAACTCTGGGGCCAACGTCCTGACTTTC | CASSRRDRVNSGANVLTF
- | TRBJ1-4 | once | 15 | TRBV15 | TGTGCCACCAGCAGAGACCCGGGAGCTAATGAAAAACTGTTTTTT | CATSRDPGANEKLFF
TRBD2 | TRBJ2-5 | - | 16 | TRBV7-9 | TGTGCCAGCAGCTTAGCGGGCGGGAGGGCCCAAGAGACCCAGTACTTC | CASSLAGGRAQETQYF
TRBD1 | TRBJ2-1 | - | 15 | TRBV25-1 | TGTGCCAGCCAGATTCCCGGGACAGGCTACAATGAGCAGTTCTTC | CASQIPGTGYNEQFF